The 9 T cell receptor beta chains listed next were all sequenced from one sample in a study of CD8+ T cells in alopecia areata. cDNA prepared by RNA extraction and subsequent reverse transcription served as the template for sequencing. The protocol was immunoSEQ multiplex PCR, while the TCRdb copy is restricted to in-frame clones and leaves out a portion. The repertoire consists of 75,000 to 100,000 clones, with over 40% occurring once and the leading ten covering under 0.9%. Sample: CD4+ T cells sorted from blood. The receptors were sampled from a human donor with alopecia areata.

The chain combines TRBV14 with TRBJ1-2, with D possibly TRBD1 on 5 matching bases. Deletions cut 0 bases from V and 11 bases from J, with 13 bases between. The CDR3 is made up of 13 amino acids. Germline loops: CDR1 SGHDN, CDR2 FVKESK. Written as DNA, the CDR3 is TGTGCCAGCAGCCAAGATGCCCGGACACCTTACACCTTC. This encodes CASSQDARTPYTF.

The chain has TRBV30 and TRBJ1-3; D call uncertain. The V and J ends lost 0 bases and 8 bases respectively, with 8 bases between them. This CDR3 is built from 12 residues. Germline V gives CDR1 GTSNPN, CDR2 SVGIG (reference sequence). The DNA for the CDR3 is TGTGCCTGGAGTGTACTCCCACACACCATATATTTT. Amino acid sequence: CAWSVLPHTIYF.

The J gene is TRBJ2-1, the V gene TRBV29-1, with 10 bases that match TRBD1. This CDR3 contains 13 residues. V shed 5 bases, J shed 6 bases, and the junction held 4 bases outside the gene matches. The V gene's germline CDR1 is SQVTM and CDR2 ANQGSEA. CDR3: CSVRQGAFNEQFF. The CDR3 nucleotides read TGCAGCGTTCGACAGGGGGCCTTCAATGAGCAGTTCTTC.

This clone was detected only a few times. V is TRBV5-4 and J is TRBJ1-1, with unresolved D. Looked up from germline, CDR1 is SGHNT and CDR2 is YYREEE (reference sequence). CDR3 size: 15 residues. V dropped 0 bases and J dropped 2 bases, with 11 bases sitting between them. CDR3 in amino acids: CASSLGTTFNTEAFF. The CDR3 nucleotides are TGTGCCAGCAGCTTGGGTACGACCTTTAACACTGAAGCTTTCTTT.

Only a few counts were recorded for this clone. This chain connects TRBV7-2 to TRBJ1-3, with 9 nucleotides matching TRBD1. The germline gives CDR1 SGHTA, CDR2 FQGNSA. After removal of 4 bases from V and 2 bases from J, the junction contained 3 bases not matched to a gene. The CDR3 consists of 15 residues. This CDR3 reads CASSWTGETGNTIYF. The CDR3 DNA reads TGTGCCAGCAGCTGGACAGGGGAAACTGGAAACACCATATATTTT.

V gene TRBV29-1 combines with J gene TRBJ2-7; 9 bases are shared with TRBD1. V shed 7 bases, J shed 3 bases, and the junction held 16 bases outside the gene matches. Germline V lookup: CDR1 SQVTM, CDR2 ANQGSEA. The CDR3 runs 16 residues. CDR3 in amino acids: CSAQDRGLWRGYEQYF. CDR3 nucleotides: TGCAGCGCCCAGGACAGGGGCCTTTGGCGGGGCTACGAGCAGTACTTC.

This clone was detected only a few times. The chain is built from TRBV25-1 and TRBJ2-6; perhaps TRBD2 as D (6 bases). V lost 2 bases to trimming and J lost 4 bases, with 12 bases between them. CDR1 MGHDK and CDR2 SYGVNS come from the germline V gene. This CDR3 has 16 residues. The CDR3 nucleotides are TGTGCCAGCAGTGAAGGGCGGGGAGACGGGGCCAACGTCCTGACTTTC. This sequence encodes CASSEGRGDGANVLTF.

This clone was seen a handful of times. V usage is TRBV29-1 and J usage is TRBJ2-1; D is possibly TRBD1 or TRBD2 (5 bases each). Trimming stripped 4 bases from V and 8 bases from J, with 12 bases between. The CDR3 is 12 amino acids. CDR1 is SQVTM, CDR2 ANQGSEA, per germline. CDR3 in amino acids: CSVGGEGDEQFF. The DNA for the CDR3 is TGCAGCGTTGGAGGGGAAGGGGATGAGCAGTTCTTC.

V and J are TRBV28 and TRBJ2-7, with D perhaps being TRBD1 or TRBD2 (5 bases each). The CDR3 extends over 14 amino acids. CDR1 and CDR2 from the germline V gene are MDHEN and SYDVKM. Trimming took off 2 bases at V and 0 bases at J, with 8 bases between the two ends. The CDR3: CASSLPGTSYEQYF. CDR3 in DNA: TGTGCCAGCAGTTTACCGGGGACCTCCTACGAGCAGTACTTC.